This T cell receptor (beta chain) was recorded in a study of tumor-infiltrating lymphocytes in primary liver carcinoma. The CDR3 has 13 residues. The germline CDR1 and CDR2 sequences are MNHEY and SVGAGI. Trimming removed 8 bases from V and 2 bases from J, with 12 bases in between. The study co-extracted DNA and RNA from 20-30 mg of unsorted bulk tissue. In every tumor sample, viable tumor cells made up over 85%. TCR beta cDNA came from approximately 540 ng total RNA, primed with a constant-region primer. Modified slightly, ARM-PCR produced TCR beta libraries over three nested multiplex PCR rounds. PCR rounds one and two used TRBV1-TRBV30 forward primers with a C-beta reverse primer for 10 cycles each. TCRdb itself ran the multiplex PCR reads through MiXCR, one entry per CDR3 protein. The repertoire includes some 43,000 distinct CDR3 sequences, roughly 70% of them detected once, and roughly 29% sits in the top ten.

The chain carries TRBV6-5 and TRBJ2-5; D call uncertain. Sequencing was done on a sample of liver tumor tissue from sampling region 5. As to subset: tumor region T5, tumor centre. This TCR was recovered from a man aged 35-49 years with primary liver carcinoma and hepatitis B virus infection. The CDR3 nucleotides are TGTGCCAGCGTTAAAGGCAGTCAAGAGACCCAGTACTTC. Its protein is CASVKGSQETQYF.